A single sample gave rise to the 14 T cell receptor beta chains below, sequenced in a study of blood T cell repertoires in COVID-19. Data came from immunoSEQ multiplex PCR; TCRdb stores just in-frame clones and leaves some out. Here the sample spans about 260,000 clones, around 86% being singletons. The sequenced sample was peripheral blood. Receptors were obtained from a woman between 55 and 75 years old with COVID-19, enrolled during active disease.

This chain joins TRBV3-1 (or the pseudogene TRBV3-2) and TRBJ2-2, with 14 bases that match TRBD2. Germline values: CDR1 LGHDT, CDR2 YNNKEL (reference sequence). Trimming cost V 4 bases and J 4 bases; bases outside gene matches: 5. The CDR3 runs to 17 residues. The CDR3 DNA is TGTGCCAGCAGCCCGGGACTAGCGGGAGCATTCACCGGGGAGCTGTTTTTT. Residues: CASSPGLAGAFTGELFF.

This clone appeared a single time. J is TRBJ2-1 and V is TRBV19, with 8 bases that match TRBD2. CDR3 length: 12 amino acids. CDR1 and CDR2 from the germline V gene are LNHDA and SQIVND (reference sequence). With V trimmed by 8 bases and J by 6 bases, 3 bases remained unmatched. The CDR3, as DNA: TGTGCCAGTGGAAGCGGGAGCAATGAGCAGTTCTTC. Translating it yields CASGSGSNEQFF.

V is TRBV27 and J is TRBJ2-1, with TRBD2 as a possible D gene (6 bases). Between the trimmed V and J ends, which lost 3 bases and 2 bases, there was a span of 11 bases. The CDR3 loop spans 15 amino acids. Per the germline V gene, CDR1 is MNHEY and CDR2 is SMNVEV (reference sequence). The chain's CDR3 is CASSFEAGAYNEQFF. The CDR3 DNA sequence: TGTGCCAGCAGTTTTGAAGCGGGCGCCTACAATGAGCAGTTCTTC.

The CDR3 sequence is CASSTQTANSQETQYF. The CDR3 region has the DNA TGCGCCAGCAGCACACAGACAGCAAATAGCCAAGAGACCCAGTACTTC. J is TRBJ2-5 and V is TRBV5-1; D may be TRBD1 (5 bases). Trimming removed 4 bases from V and 1 base from J, with 17 bases in between. Germline assignment: CDR1 SGHRS and CDR2 YFSETQ. This CDR3 is built from 16 residues.

This clone is a singleton in its sample. The J gene is TRBJ2-5, the V gene TRBV28, with 8 bases matching TRBD2. V lost 6 bases and J lost 0; bases outside the gene matches: 15. Germline V CDR1 and CDR2: MDHEN, SYDVKM. The CDR3 is 18 amino acids. This CDR3 is CASSLNLKLAEYQETQYF. As DNA, the CDR3 is TGTGCCAGCAGCCTAAACCTAAAACTAGCGGAGTACCAAGAGACCCAGTACTTC.

The J gene is TRBJ2-1, the V gene TRBV9, with 7 bases identical to TRBD2. Trimming took 0 bases from V and 4 from J; bases not matched to a gene: 4. The CDR3 is 15 amino acids. Germline-derived CDR1 and CDR2 are SGDLS and YYNGEE. The CDR3 loop reads CASSVAGGRYNEQFF. CDR3 nucleotides: TGTGCCAGCAGCGTAGCGGGAGGCAGGTACAATGAGCAGTTCTTC.

Worth noting for this clone: Because the CDR3's place on the DNA is in doubt, the DNA is left out and the CDR3 is given as listed by TCRdb. V is TRBV5-1 and J is TRBJ1-5. The CDR3 spans 14 amino acids, including both terminal residues. Germline loops: CDR1 SGHRS, CDR2 YFSETQ. CDR3 sequence: CASSFGPGNQPQHF.

The gene calls are TRBV30 and TRBJ2-3; 7 bases are a match to TRBD2. Germline values: CDR1 GTSNPN, CDR2 SVGIG (reference sequence). V gave up 4 bases and J gave up 1 base; unmatched junction bases: 2. The CDR3 extends over 13 amino acids. CDR3 nucleotides: TGTGCCTGGACAGGACTAGGCACAGATACGCAGTATTTT. Its protein is CAWTGLGTDTQYF.

This clone was counted once. The J gene is TRBJ1-5, the V gene TRBV3-1 (or the pseudogene TRBV3-2); a weak D match, TRBD1 (5 bases). Germline V gene data show CDR1 as LGHDT and CDR2 as YNNKEL (reference sequence). This CDR3 comprises 15 residues. V gave up 1 base and J gave up 6 bases, with 13 bases separating them. The CDR3 coding sequence is TGTGCCAGCAGCCAAGGATCGGGGGGTGCTCAGCCCCAGCATTTT. Protein sequence: CASSQGSGGAQPQHF.

This chain joins TRBV19 and TRBJ2-7, with 11 bases aligning to TRBD1. Germline CDR1 is LNHDA and CDR2 is SQIVND (reference sequence). The CDR3 is made up of 15 amino acids. Unmatched junction bases numbered 4, after V lost 3 bases and J lost 3 bases. The CDR3 DNA reads as TGTGCCAGTAGTATGCGGGACAGGGGGTTCTACGAGCAGTACTTC. Protein sequence: CASSMRDRGFYEQYF.

This clone appeared once. The chain joins TRBV6-2 or TRBV6-3 to TRBJ1-4; D is undetermined. Trimming removed 5 bases at V and 1 base at J, with 11 bases between. Germline CDR1 reads MNHEY; CDR2 reads SVGEGT. The CDR3 is made up of 15 amino acids. The CDR3 protein is CASSPVLRTNEKLFF. The CDR3 DNA reads TGTGCCAGCAGTCCGGTCTTGCGAACTAATGAAAAACTGTTTTTT.

The CDR3 coding sequence is TGTGCCTGGAAGGGCGACAGGGGGACAGGCTATGGCTACACCTTC. This encodes CAWKGDRGTGYGYTF. V is TRBV30 and J is TRBJ1-2; the match to TRBD1 covers 9 bases. Germline CDR1 is GTSNPN and CDR2 is SVGIG (reference sequence). Trimming cost V 4 bases and J 4 bases; bases outside gene matches: 10. The length of the CDR3 is 15 residues. Filled out from reference TRBV30 and TRBJ1-2, the complete variable domain reads SQTIHQWPATLVQPVGSPLSLECTVEGTSNPNLYWYRQAAGRGLQLLFYSVGIGQISSEVPQNLSASRPQDRQFILSSKKLLLSDSGFYLCAWKGDRGTGYGYTFGSGTRLTVV.

The chain recombines TRBV11-3 with TRBJ2-3; a weak D match, TRBD2 (6 bases). CDR3 length: 15 residues. Germline assignment: CDR1 SGHNT and CDR2 YENEEA. Trimming took 5 bases from V and 2 from J, leaving 14 bases between them. The CDR3 sequence is CASSRRGGFTDTQYF. The DNA for the CDR3 is TGTGCCAGCAGCAGGAGAGGAGGGTTCACAGATACGCAGTATTTT.

V and J are TRBV6-1 and TRBJ1-4; 7 nucleotides line up with TRBD1. The CDR3 totals 15 residues. Trimming at V came to 1 base and at J to 7 bases, leaving 6 bases not matched to a gene. The germline CDR1 and CDR2 sequences are MNHNS and SASEGT. The CDR3 sequence: CASSEGGGLREKLFF. The CDR3 DNA follows: TGTGCCAGCAGTGAAGGAGGGGGCTTGCGTGAAAAACTGTTTTTT.